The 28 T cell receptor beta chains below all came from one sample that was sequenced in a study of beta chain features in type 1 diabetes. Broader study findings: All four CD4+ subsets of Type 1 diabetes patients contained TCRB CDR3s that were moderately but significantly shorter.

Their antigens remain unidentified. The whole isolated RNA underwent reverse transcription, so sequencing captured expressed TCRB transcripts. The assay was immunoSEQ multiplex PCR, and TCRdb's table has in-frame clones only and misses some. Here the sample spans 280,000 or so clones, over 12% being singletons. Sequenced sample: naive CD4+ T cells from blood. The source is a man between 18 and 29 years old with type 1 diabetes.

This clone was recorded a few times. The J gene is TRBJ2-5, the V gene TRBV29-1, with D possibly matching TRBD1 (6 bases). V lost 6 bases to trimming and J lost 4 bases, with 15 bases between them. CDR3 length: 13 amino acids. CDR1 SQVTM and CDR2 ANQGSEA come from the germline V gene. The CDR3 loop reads CSVSTGLLETQYF. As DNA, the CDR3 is TGCAGCGTCAGTACAGGGTTGTTAGAGACCCAGTACTTC.

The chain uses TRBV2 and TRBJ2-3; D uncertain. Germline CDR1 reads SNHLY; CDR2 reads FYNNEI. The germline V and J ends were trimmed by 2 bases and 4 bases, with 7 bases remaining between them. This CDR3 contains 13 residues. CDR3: CASSEWSADTQYF. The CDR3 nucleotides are TGTGCCAGCAGTGAATGGTCGGCAGATACGCAGTATTTT.

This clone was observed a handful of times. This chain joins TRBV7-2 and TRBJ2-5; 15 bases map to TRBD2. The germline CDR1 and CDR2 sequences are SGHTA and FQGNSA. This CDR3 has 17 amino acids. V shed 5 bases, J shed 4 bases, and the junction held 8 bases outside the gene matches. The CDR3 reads CASSPGTSGGWGETQYF. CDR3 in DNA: TGTGCCAGCAGCCCCGGGACTAGCGGGGGGTGGGGAGAGACCCAGTACTTC.

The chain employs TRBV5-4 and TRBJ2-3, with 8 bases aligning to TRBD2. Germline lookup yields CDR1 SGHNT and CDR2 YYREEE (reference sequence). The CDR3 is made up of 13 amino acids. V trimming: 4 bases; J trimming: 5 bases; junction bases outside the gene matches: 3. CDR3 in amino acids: CASSSTSGDTQYF. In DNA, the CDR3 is TGTGCCAGCAGCAGTACTAGCGGAGATACGCAGTATTTT. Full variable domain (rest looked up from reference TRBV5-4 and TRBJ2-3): ETGVTQSPTHLIKTRGQQVTLRCSSQSGHNTVSWYQQALGQGPQFIFQYYREEENGRGNFPPRFSGLQFPNYSSELNVNALELDDSALYLCASSSTSGDTQYFGPGTRLTVL.

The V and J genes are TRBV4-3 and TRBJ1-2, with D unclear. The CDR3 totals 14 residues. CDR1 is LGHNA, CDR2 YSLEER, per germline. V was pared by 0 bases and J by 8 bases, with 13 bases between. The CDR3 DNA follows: TGCGCCAGCAGCCAAGAGAAGAGGGCGCGGGGCTACACCTTC. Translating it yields CASSQEKRARGYTF.

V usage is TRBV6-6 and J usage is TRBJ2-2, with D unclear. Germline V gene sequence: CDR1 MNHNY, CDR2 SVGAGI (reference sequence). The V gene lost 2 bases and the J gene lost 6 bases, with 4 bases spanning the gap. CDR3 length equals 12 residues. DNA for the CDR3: TGTGCCAGCAGTTACCTCTCCGGGGAGCTGTTTTTT. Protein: CASSYLSGELFF.

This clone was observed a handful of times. The CDR3 DNA reads TGTGCCAGCAGCGTACAGGGGAACACTGAAGCTTTCTTT. It codes for CASSVQGNTEAFF. The chain recombines TRBV9 with TRBJ1-1; D may be TRBD1 (5 bases). V was clipped by 1 base and J by 1 base, with 5 bases between them. The CDR3 sequence is 13 residues long. Germline V gene sequence: CDR1 SGDLS, CDR2 YYNGEE.

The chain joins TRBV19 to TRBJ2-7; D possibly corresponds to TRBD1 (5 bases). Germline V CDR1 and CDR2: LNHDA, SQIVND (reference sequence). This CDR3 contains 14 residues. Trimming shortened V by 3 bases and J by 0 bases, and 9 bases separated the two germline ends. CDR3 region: CASSIPGHSYEQYF. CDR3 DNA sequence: TGTGCCAGTAGTATCCCCGGACACTCCTACGAGCAGTACTTC.

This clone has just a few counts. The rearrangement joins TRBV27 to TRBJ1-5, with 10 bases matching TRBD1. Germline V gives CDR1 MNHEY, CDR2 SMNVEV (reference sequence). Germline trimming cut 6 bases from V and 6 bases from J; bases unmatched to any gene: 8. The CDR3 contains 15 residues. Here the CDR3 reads CASSPGQGNTQPQHF. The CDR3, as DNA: TGTGCCAGCAGCCCGGGACAGGGGAATACTCAGCCCCAGCATTTT.

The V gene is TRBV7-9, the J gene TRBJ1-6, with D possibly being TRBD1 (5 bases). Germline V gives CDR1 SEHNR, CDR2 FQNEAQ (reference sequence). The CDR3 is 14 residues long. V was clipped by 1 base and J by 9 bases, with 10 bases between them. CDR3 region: CASSLGGEGSPLHF. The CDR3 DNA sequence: TGTGCCAGCAGCTTAGGGGGCGAAGGTTCACCCCTCCACTTT.

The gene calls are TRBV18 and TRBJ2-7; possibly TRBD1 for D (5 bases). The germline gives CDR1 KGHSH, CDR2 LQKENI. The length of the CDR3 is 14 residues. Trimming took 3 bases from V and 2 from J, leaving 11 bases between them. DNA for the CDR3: TGTGCCAGCTCACCTCTGGACAATCCCTACGAGCAGTACTTC. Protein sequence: CASSPLDNPYEQYF.

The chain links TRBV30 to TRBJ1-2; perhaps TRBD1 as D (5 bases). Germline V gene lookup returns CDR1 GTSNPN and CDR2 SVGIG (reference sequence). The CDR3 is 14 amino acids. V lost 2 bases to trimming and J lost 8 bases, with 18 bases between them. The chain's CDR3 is CAWSPPGGPRGYTF. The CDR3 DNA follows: TGTGCCTGGAGTCCGCCGGGGGGTCCTCGGGGCTACACCTTC.

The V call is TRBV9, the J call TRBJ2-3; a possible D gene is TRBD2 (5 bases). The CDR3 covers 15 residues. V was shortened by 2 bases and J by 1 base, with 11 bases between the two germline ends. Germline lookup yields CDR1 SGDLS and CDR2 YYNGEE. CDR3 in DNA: TGTGCCAGCAGCGTGGGAGTTCCAGGCACAGATACGCAGTATTTT. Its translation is CASSVGVPGTDTQYF.

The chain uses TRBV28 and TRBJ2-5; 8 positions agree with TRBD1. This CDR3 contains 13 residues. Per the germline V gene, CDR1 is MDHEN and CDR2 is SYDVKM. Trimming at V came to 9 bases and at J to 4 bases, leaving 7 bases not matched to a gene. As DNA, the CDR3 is TGTGCCAGTCTCAGGGGGCGTGGAGAGACCCAGTACTTC. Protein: CASLRGRGETQYF.

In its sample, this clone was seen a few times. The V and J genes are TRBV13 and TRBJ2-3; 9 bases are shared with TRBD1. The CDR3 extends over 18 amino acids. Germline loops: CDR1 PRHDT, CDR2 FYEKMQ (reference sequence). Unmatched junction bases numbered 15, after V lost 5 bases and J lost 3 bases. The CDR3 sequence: CASSIGQGRPRSTDTQYF. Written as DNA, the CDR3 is TGTGCCAGCAGCATTGGACAGGGGCGACCAAGGTCTACAGATACGCAGTATTTT.

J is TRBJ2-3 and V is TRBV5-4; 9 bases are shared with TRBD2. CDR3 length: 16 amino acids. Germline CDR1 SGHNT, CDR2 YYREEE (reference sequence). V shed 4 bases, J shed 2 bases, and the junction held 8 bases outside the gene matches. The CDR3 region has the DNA TGTGCCAGCAGCGAGCCGACTAGCGGAAACACAGATACGCAGTATTTT. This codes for CASSEPTSGNTDTQYF.

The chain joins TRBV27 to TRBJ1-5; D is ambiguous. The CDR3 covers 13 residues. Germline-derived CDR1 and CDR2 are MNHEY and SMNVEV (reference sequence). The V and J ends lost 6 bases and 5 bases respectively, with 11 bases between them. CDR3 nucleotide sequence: TGTGCCAGCAGCGACGGGTACTATCAGCCCCAGCATTTT. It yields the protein CASSDGYYQPQHF.

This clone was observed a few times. This CDR3 reads CASSQRYGTGNTIYF. Written as DNA, the CDR3 is TGCGCCAGCAGCCAAAGGTACGGGACTGGAAACACCATATATTTT. The chain is built from TRBV4-3 and TRBJ1-3; D gene unclear. The V end was cut by 2 bases, the J end by 2 bases, with 10 bases between. This CDR3 contains 15 residues. From germline, CDR1 is LGHNA and CDR2 YSLEER.

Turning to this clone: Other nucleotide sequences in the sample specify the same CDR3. The CDR3 DNA sequence: TGCGCCAGCAGCCCCGGGACAGGTGAAACCCAGTACTTC. Its translation: CASSPGTGETQYF. The chain joins TRBV5-1 to TRBJ2-5, with TRBD1 identical over 8 bases. The V gene end was trimmed by 4 bases and the J gene end by 8 bases; junction bases not matched to a gene: 7. Germline lookup yields CDR1 SGHRS and CDR2 YFSETQ. CDR3 size: 13 residues.

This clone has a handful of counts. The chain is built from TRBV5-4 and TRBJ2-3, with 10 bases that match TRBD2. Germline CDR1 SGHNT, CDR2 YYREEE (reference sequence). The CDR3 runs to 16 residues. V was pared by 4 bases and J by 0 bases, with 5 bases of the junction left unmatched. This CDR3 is CASSPWTSGSTDTQYF. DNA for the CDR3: TGTGCCAGCAGCCCATGGACTAGCGGTAGCACAGATACGCAGTATTTT.

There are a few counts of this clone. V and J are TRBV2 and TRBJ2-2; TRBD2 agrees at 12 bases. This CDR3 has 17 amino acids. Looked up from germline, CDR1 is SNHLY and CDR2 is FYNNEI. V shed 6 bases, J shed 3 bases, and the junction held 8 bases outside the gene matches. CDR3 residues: CASSYKRTSGDTGELFF. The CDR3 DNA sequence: TGTGCCAGCAGCTATAAGAGGACTAGCGGGGACACCGGGGAGCTGTTTTTT. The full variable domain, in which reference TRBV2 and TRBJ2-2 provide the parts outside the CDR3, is EPEVTQTPSHQVTQMGQEVILRCVPISNHLYFYWYRQILGQKVEFLVSFYNNEISEKSEIFDDQFSVERPDGSNFTLKIRSTKLEDSAMYFCASSYKRTSGDTGELFFGEGSRLTVL.

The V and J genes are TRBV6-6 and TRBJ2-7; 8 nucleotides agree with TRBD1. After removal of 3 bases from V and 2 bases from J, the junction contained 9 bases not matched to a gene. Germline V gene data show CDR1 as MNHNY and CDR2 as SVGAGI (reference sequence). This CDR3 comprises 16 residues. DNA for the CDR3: TGTGCCAGCAGTTATTCCGGGACAGGCCTTACCTACGAGCAGTACTTC. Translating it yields CASSYSGTGLTYEQYF.

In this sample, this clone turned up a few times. Written as DNA, the CDR3 is TGCGCCAGCAGCCAAGCGCGGGCACGTGAGCAGTTCTTC. Its protein product is CASSQARAREQFF. The J gene is TRBJ2-1, the V gene TRBV4-1, with D possibly being TRBD2 (5 bases). Between the trimmed V and J ends, which lost 1 base and 9 bases, there was a span of 10 bases. CDR1 and CDR2 (germline): MGHRA, YSYEKL. The CDR3 length is 13 residues.

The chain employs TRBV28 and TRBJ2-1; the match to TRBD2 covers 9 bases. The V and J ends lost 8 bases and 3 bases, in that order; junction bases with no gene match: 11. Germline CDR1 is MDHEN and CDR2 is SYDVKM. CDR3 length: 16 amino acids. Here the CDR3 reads CASGWPGLAFYNEQFF. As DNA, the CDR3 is TGTGCCAGCGGTTGGCCGGGACTAGCTTTCTACAATGAGCAGTTCTTC. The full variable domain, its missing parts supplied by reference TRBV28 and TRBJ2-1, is DVKVTQSSRYLVKRTGEKVFLECVQDMDHENMFWYRQDPGLGLRLIYFSYDVKMKEKGDIPEGYSVSREKKERFSLILESASTNQTSMYLCASGWPGLAFYNEQFFGPGTRLTVL.

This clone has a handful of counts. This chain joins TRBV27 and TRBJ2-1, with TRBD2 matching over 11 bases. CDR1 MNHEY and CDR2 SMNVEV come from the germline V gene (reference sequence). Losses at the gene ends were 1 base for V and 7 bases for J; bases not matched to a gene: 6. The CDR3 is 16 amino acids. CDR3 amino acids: CASSLFGLAGGNEQFF. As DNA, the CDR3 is TGTGCCAGCAGTTTATTCGGCCTAGCGGGAGGTAATGAGCAGTTCTTC.

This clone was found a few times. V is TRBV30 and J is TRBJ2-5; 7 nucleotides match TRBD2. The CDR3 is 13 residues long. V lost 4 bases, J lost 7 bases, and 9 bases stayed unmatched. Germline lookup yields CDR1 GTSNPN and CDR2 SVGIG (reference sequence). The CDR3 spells CAWTAGSGWTQYF. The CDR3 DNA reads TGTGCCTGGACAGCAGGTAGCGGGTGGACCCAGTACTTC.

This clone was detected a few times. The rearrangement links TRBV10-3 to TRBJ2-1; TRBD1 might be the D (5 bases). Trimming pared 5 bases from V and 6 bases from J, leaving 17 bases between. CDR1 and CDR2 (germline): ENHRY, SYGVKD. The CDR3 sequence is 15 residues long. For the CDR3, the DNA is TGTGCCATCAGTCCACAGGCGACGTCCCTCAATGAGCAGTTCTTC. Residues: CAISPQATSLNEQFF.

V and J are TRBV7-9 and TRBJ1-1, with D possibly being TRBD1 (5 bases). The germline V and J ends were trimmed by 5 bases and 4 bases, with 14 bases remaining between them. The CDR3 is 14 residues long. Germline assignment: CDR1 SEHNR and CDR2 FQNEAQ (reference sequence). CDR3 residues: CASSPRTPPTEAFF. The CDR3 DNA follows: TGTGCCAGCAGCCCTCGGACACCGCCCACTGAAGCTTTCTTT.